This entry features one TCR beta chain sequence. From germline, CDR1 is LNHDA and CDR2 SQIVND (reference sequence). V gave up 6 bases and J gave up 8 bases; unmatched junction bases: 5. This CDR3 region has 14 residues. Per the original methods: Reference gene primers were amplified, and this amplification served to estimate nucleated cell counts. The assay was immunoSEQ multiplex PCR, and TCRdb's table has in-frame clones only and misses some. The V and J calls and the clone size are those of that table, but D and trimming were determined from the DNA. The sample lists approximately 46,000 clones, more than 65% occurring once. These data are taken from a study of blood T cell repertoires in COVID-19. Study as a whole: Sites in the United States, Italy and Spain provided acute and convalescent COVID-19 samples.

The TCR was taken from a human donor in a cohort sampled during active COVID-19. This chain joins TRBV19 and TRBJ1-6; TRBD1 aligns across 9 bases. The sample consisted of peripheral blood. The CDR3 nucleotides read TGTGCCAGTAGCATACAGGGGGCGTATTCACCCCTCCACTTT. Translation gives CASSIQGAYSPLHF.